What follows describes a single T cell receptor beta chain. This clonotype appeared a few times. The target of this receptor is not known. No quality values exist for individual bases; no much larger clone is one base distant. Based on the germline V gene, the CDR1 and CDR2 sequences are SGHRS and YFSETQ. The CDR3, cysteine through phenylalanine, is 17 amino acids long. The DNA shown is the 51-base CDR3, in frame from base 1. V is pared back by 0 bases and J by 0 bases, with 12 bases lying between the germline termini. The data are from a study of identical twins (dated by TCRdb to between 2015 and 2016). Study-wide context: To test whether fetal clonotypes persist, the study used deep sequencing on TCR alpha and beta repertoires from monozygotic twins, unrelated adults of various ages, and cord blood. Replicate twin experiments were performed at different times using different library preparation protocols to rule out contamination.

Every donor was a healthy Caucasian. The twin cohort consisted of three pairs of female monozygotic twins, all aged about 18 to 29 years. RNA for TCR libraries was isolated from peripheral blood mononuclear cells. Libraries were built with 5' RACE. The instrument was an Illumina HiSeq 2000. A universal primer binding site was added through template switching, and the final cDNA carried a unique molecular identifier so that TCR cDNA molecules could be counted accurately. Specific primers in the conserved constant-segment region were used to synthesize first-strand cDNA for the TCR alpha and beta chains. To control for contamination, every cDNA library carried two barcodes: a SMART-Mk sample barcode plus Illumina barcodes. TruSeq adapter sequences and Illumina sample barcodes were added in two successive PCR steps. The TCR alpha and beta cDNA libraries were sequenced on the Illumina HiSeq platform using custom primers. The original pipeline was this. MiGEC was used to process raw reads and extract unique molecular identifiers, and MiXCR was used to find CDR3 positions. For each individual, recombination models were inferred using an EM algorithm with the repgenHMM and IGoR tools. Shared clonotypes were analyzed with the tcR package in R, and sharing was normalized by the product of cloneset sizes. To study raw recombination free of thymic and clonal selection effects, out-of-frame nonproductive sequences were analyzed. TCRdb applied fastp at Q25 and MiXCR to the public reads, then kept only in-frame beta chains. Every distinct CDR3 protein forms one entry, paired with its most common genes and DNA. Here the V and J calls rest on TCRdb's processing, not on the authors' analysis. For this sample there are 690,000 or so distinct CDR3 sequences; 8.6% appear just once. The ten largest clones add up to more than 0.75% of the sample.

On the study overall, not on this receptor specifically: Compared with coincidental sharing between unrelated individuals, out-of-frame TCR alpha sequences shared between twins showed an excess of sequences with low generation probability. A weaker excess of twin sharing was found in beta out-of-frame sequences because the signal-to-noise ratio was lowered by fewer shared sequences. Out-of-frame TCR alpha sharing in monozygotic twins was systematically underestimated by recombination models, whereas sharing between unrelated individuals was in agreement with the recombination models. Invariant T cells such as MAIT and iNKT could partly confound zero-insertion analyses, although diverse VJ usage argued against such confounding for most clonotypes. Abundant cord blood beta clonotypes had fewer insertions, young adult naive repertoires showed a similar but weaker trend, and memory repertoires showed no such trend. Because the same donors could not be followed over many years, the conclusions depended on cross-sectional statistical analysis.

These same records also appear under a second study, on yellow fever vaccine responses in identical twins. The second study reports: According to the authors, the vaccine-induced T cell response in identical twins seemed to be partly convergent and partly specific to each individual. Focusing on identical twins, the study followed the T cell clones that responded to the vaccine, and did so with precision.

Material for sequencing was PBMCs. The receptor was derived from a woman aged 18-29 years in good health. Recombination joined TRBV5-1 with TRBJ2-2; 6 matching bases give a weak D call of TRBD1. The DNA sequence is TGCGCCAGCAGCTTGGGACAGGCCTTCGCGAACACCGGGGAGCTGTTTTTT. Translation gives CASSLGQAFANTGELFF. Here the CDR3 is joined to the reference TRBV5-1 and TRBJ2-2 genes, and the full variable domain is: KAGVTQTPRYLIKTRGQQVTLSCSPISGHRSVSWYQQTPGQGLQFLFEYFSETQRNKGNFPGRFSGRQFSNSRSEMNVSTLELGDSALYLCASSLGQAFANTGELFFGEGSRLTVL.